This TCR beta chain was captured by sequencing in a study of blood T cell repertoires in COVID-19. Study-level information: Acute-phase and convalescent COVID-19 samples originated in the United States, Italy and Spain. Sources were T cells, B-cell-depleted T cells, or PBMCs; the material itself was cDNA or gDNA.

Under the authors' procedure: It was from reference gene primer amplification that nucleated cell counts were estimated. Sequenced by immunoSEQ multiplex PCR; TCRdb stores in-frame clones only, minus some. From that table come the V and J calls and clone size; the DNA was used to work out D and trimming. The data show about 300,000 clones, over 70% seen once. The CDR3 consists of 15 residues. The chain couples TRBV21-1 to TRBJ2-2; the DNA was not used to check the table's D call, TRBD2. TRBV21-1 is tagged as a pseudogene. Sequenced input: peripheral blood. This receptor was obtained from a woman in her fifties or sixties with acute or convalescent COVID-19. The CDR3 DNA is TGTGCCCCAGCTCTTTTTGGGGGGGAAGGCGGGGAGCTGTTTTTT. It codes for CAPALFGGEGGELFF.